The sequence of this T cell receptor beta chain was determined in a study of cytomegalovirus exposure and HLA in healthy donors. With 5 bases clipped from V and 7 bases from J, the junction kept 11 bases outside the gene matches. In germline, CDR1 is GTSNPN, CDR2 SVGIG (reference sequence). The CDR3 consists of 15 residues. Primers: 60 Vbeta forward and 13 Jbeta reverse. The method was immunoSEQ multiplex PCR; TCRdb's version includes in-frame clones alone and lacks a portion of them. The table includes around 210,000 clones, roughly 81% detected once. The gene calls are TRBV30 and TRBJ2-2; TRBD2 matches at 9 bases. Sequenced: PBMCs. The source is a girl between 2 and 10 years old in good health and CMV-seronegative. The DNA of the CDR3 is TGTGCCTGGGTCCGGCAAGCTAGCGGGATCGGGGAGCTGTTTTTT. As protein: CAWVRQASGIGELFF.